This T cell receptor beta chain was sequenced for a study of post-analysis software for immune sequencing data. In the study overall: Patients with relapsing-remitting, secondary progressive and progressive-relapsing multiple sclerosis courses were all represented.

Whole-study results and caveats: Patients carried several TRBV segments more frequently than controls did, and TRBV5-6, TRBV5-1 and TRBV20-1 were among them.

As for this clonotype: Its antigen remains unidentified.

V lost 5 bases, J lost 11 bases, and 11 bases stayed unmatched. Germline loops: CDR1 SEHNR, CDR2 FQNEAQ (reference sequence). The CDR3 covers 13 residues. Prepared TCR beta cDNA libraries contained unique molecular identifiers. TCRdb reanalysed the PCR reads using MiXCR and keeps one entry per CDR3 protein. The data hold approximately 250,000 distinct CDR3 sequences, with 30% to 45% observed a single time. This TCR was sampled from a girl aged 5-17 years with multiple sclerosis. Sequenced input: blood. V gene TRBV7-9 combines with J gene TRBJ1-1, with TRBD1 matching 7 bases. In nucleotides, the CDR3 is TGTGCCAGCAGCCCCCGACAGGGAGAGGCGGCTTTCTTT. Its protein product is CASSPRQGEAAFF.